These 26 T cell receptor beta chains were all obtained from the same sample, sequenced in a study of metastatic and nonmetastatic thyroid tumors. All patients reached thyroid surgery having received no treatment beforehand. With MiXCR, TCRdb called clones anew from the PCR reads. Here the sample spans roughly 41,000 clones, about 15% being singletons. Sequenced material: blood. Receptors were obtained from a female donor with papillary thyroid cancer or a benign thyroid nodule (not recorded which). Some clones in this sample may be carry-over from other donors' samples.

The sample holds many counts of this clone. The chain couples TRBV25-1 to TRBJ2-7; 8 nucleotides agree with TRBD2. Germline CDR1 reads MGHDK; CDR2 reads SYGVNS. V lost 8 bases and J lost 1; bases outside the gene matches: 4. The CDR3 length is 13 residues. This CDR3 reads CASGGGFSYEQYF. The CDR3 DNA reads as TGTGCCAGCGGCGGGGGGTTTTCCTACGAGCAGTACTTC.

For this clone: The junction departs from germline at one end; a sequencing error may be responsible. The chain carries TRBV9 and TRBJ2-7; TRBD1 might be the D (5 bases). Germline CDR1 reads SGDLS; CDR2 reads YYNGEE. This CDR3 region has 12 residues. CDR3: CASIVQVYEQYF. The DNA of the CDR3 is TGTGCCAGCATCGTACAGGTCTACGAGCAGTACTTC.

This clone has ten or more counts. The chain recombines TRBV24-1 with TRBJ2-3; perhaps D is TRBD1 or TRBD2 (5 bases each). This CDR3 is 15 amino acids long. V dropped 5 bases and J dropped 1 base, with 12 bases sitting between them. Germline V CDR1 and CDR2: KGHDR, SFDVKD. Here the CDR3 reads CATSGALGGTDTQYF. The CDR3 bases are TGTGCCACCAGTGGGGCGTTGGGGGGCACAGATACGCAGTATTTT.

On this clone itself: Because the CDR3's place on the DNA is in doubt, the DNA is left out and the CDR3 is given as listed by TCRdb. The V and J genes are TRBV6-4 and TRBJ2-3; the DNA was not used to check the table's D call, TRBD1. Germline V CDR1 and CDR2: MRHNA, SNTAGT. The CDR3 is 16 residues long, ends included. CDR3: CASSALGGFGTGTKYF.

CDR3 sequence (DNA): TGTGCCAGCAGCCAACTCCGGACCTACGAGCAGTACTTC. The encoded protein is CASSQLRTYEQYF. The chain uses TRBV3-1 and TRBJ2-7; D is unresolved. The CDR3 consists of 13 residues. Per germline, CDR1 LGHDT and CDR2 YNNKEL (reference sequence). V dropped 2 bases and J dropped 2 bases, with 7 bases sitting between them.

The V call is TRBV18, the J call TRBJ1-2; perhaps TRBD1 as D (6 bases). CDR1 is KGHSH and CDR2 is LQKENI in the germline V gene. The CDR3 length is 15 residues. Trimming removed 3 bases from V and 6 bases from J, with 17 bases in between. The CDR3 nucleotides read TGTGCCAGCTCACCTGTGCATTCAGGGGTGGATGGCTACACCTTC. Translated: CASSPVHSGVDGYTF.

This clone was observed many times. The sample carries other DNA sequences with the same CDR3. The V gene is TRBV19, the J gene TRBJ2-5; D perhaps matches TRBD1 (5 bases). V gave up 6 bases and J gave up 4 bases, with 12 bases separating them. The CDR3 covers 13 residues. CDR1 is LNHDA and CDR2 is SQIVND in the germline V gene (reference sequence). The CDR3: CASRKAGLETQYF. The DNA of the CDR3 is TGTGCCAGTAGAAAGGCAGGGTTAGAGACCCAGTACTTC.

This clone was counted only a few times. This rearrangement joins TRBV6-1 to TRBJ1-5; D remains ambiguous. V was trimmed by 4 bases and J by 3 bases, leaving 7 bases between them. The germline V gene encodes CDR1 MNHNS and CDR2 SASEGT. The CDR3 has 13 amino acids. CDR3 nucleotide sequence: TGTGCCAGCAGTGGTGACAACAATCAGCCCCAGCATTTT. Its protein is CASSGDNNQPQHF.

This clone was recorded many times. The chain has TRBV6-1 and TRBJ2-7, with D possibly being TRBD2 (6 bases). The CDR3 has 16 residues. V was trimmed by 5 bases and J by 3 bases, leaving 20 bases between them. Germline V CDR1 and CDR2: MNHNS, SASEGT. In DNA, the CDR3 is TGTGCCAGCAGTACCCGGGACTCTCCAAGGGGCTACGAGCAGTACTTC. Its translation: CASSTRDSPRGYEQYF.

This clone was counted at least ten times. The chain couples TRBV9 to TRBJ2-3, with 7 positions matching TRBD1. The V gene's germline CDR1 is SGDLS and CDR2 YYNGEE. The V gene end was trimmed by 4 bases and the J gene end by 6 bases; junction bases not matched to a gene: 20. The CDR3 runs to 18 residues. The CDR3 reads CASSSPGGERIGLDTQYF. The CDR3 nucleotides are TGTGCCAGCAGCTCTCCAGGGGGAGAAAGAATAGGTCTGGATACGCAGTATTTT. Full variable domain (rest looked up from reference TRBV9 and TRBJ2-3): DSGVTQTPKHLITATGQRVTLRCSPRSGDLSVYWYQQSLDQGLQFLIQYYNGEERAKGNILERFSAQQFPDLHSELNLSSLELGDSALYFCASSSPGGERIGLDTQYFGPGTRLTVL.

This clone was seen ten or more times. V gene TRBV2 combines with J gene TRBJ1-5, with D perhaps matching TRBD1 (6 bases). CDR3 length: 16 amino acids. Per germline, CDR1 SNHLY and CDR2 FYNNEI. The germline V and J ends were trimmed by 4 bases and 3 bases, with 16 bases remaining between them. The CDR3 DNA is TGTGCCAGCAGTGCAAGTAGGACAGCCCACAATCAGCCCCAGCATTTT. This translates into CASSASRTAHNQPQHF.

This clone came up many times. The chain uses TRBV5-1 and TRBJ1-1; D is undetermined. The germline gives CDR1 SGHRS, CDR2 YFSETQ. The CDR3 totals 15 residues. The V end was cut by 0 bases, the J end by 1 base, with 10 bases between. The CDR3 coding sequence is TGCGCCAGCAGCTTGGTAGCGGGCCAGAACACTGAAGCTTTCTTT. Amino acids: CASSLVAGQNTEAFF.

This clone was picked up many times. V is TRBV27 and J is TRBJ1-2; no firm D call. CDR1 MNHEY and CDR2 SMNVEV come from the germline V gene (reference sequence). This CDR3 has 15 residues. The germline V and J ends were trimmed by 2 bases and 8 bases, with 18 bases remaining between them. The CDR3 bases are TGTGCCAGCAGTTTAAACCCGACGGGGAACGGCGGCTACACCTTC. It specifies CASSLNPTGNGGYTF.

This clone was detected ten times or more. The CDR3 is CASSLEGTPRDWETQYF. CDR3 DNA sequence: TGCGCCAGCAGCTTGGAGGGGACTCCACGTGATTGGGAGACCCAGTACTTC. J is TRBJ2-5 and V is TRBV5-1, with D possibly TRBD2 on 6 matching bases. From germline, CDR1 is SGHRS and CDR2 YFSETQ. The CDR3 length is 17 residues. V was trimmed by 0 bases and J by 5 bases, leaving 20 bases between them.

This clone came up many times. The rearrangement uses TRBV9 and TRBJ1-1; D is undetermined. The CDR3 runs to 13 residues. Deletions cut 2 bases from V and 0 bases from J, with 5 bases between. Germline assignment: CDR1 SGDLS and CDR2 YYNGEE. The CDR3 bases are TGTGCCAGCAGCGTGCAGATGAACACTGAAGCTTTCTTT. Amino acid sequence: CASSVQMNTEAFF.

This CDR3 reads CASSLSGSSTDTQYF. The CDR3 nucleotides read TGTGCCAGCAGCTTAAGCGGGAGCAGCACAGATACGCAGTATTTT. The chain has TRBV11-3 and TRBJ2-3; 8 bases agree with TRBD2. The CDR3 runs 15 residues. In germline, CDR1 is SGHNT, CDR2 YENEEA. J lost 0 bases, V lost 2 bases, and 1 base had no gene match.

The chain carries TRBV18 and TRBJ2-3; D not certain. Per the germline V gene, CDR1 is KGHSH and CDR2 is LQKENI. V lost 0 bases, J lost 2 bases, and 12 bases lay in between. The length of the CDR3 is 16 residues. CDR3 sequence: CASSPPQVGFTDTQYF. Here the CDR3 DNA reads TGTGCCAGCTCACCACCGCAGGTTGGCTTCACAGATACGCAGTATTTT. Full variable domain (missing parts from reference TRBV18 and TRBJ2-3): NAGVMQNPRHLVRRRGQEARLRCSPMKGHSHVYWYRQLPEEGLKFMVYLQKENIIDESGMPKERFSAEFPKEGPSILRIQQVVRGDSAAYFCASSPPQVGFTDTQYFGPGTRLTVL.

The V gene is TRBV5-4, the J gene TRBJ2-1, with D possibly being TRBD1 (6 bases). The ends were cut back, 1 base at V and 5 bases at J, with 13 bases in the middle. The CDR3 is made up of 15 amino acids. CDR1 SGHNT and CDR2 YYREEE come from the germline V gene (reference sequence). The CDR3 DNA follows: TGTGCCAGCAGCTTGCTCAGGGGCGCCGACAATGAGCAGTTCTTC. It yields the protein CASSLLRGADNEQFF. Variable domain in full (rest from reference TRBV5-4 and TRBJ2-1): ETGVTQSPTHLIKTRGQQVTLRCSSQSGHNTVSWYQQALGQGPQFIFQYYREEENGRGNFPPRFSGLQFPNYSSELNVNALELDDSALYLCASSLLRGADNEQFFGPGTRLTVL.

As concerns this clone: The junction and the germline gene differ at one end; a read error may be behind it. The rearrangement links TRBV7-6 to TRBJ2-3; tentatively, D is TRBD2 (6 bases). Germline V lookup: CDR1 SGHVS, CDR2 FNYEAQ. The CDR3 runs 17 residues. CDR3 loop: CASSLSPNGGTGDMQYF. The CDR3 DNA follows: TGTGCCAGCAGCTTATCCCCCAACGGAGGGACGGGAGATATGCAGTATTTT.

This clone was seen a few times. The junction differs from germline at one of its ends, possibly a read error. The rearrangement joins TRBV6-1 to TRBJ2-1; no reliable D call. The germline V gene has CDR1 MNHNS and CDR2 SASEGT. This CDR3 is 13 amino acids long. The CDR3 DNA reads TGTGCCAGCAGGTCAGACTCCTACAATGAGCAGTTATTC. It is translated as CASRSDSYNEQLF.

This clone was observed at least ten times. The DNA for the CDR3 is TGTGCCAGCAGCGTGGCAGGGGCGGGCCTCTCCTACAATGAGCAGTTCTTC. It specifies CASSVAGAGLSYNEQFF. J is TRBJ2-1 and V is TRBV9, with D perhaps TRBD1 (6 bases). The CDR3 is made up of 17 amino acids. The germline V gene has CDR1 SGDLS and CDR2 YYNGEE. Between the trimmed V and J ends, which lost 2 bases and 0 bases, there was a span of 15 bases.

This clone was counted ten times or more. This chain connects TRBV7-2 to TRBJ1-3; D might be TRBD1 (5 bases). The V end lost 0 bases, the J end lost 6 bases, and 12 bases lay between the germline ends. The CDR3 loop spans 15 amino acids. Germline values: CDR1 SGHTA, CDR2 FQGNSA. CDR3 region: CASSLALGVENTIYF. The CDR3 DNA is TGTGCCAGCAGCTTAGCGTTAGGGGTTGAAAACACCATATATTTT.

This clone was observed a handful of times. The junction and the germline gene differ at one end; a read error may be behind it. The chain joins TRBV6-1 to TRBJ2-7; 8 bases map to TRBD1. CDR3 length equals 15 residues. Germline lookup yields CDR1 MNHNS and CDR2 SASEGT. CDR3 residues: CVSRTGTGGFYEQYF. The CDR3 region has the DNA TGTGTCAGCAGAACCGGGACAGGTGGTTTCTACGAGCAGTACTTC.

This clone was detected ten times or more. The V call is TRBV14, the J call TRBJ1-1, with D maybe TRBD1 (6 bases). V lost 4 bases and J 0 bases, leaving 15 bases between the germline ends. CDR1 and CDR2 from the germline V gene are SGHDN and FVKESK. This CDR3 is 16 amino acids long. CDR3 bases: TGTGCCAGCAGCCCTAAGGGACACCGATTGAACACTGAAGCTTTCTTT. As protein: CASSPKGHRLNTEAFF.

There are many counts of this clone. The chain has TRBV7-8 and TRBJ1-6, with 7 bases lining up with TRBD1. CDR1 and CDR2 (germline): SGHVS, FQNEAQ. J lost 10 bases, V lost 0 bases, and 15 bases had no gene match. The CDR3 totals 18 residues. The CDR3 protein is CASSLAVGLDRVNSPLHF. The CDR3 bases are TGTGCCAGCAGCTTAGCCGTCGGGCTCGACAGGGTGAACTCACCCCTCCACTTT.

Comment on this clone: The junction departs from the called germline gene at one end, perhaps through a read error. V usage is TRBV27 and J usage is TRBJ2-1; D not certain. The germline CDR1 and CDR2 sequences are MNHEY and SMNVEV (reference sequence). The CDR3 is 15 amino acids. The CDR3 coding sequence is TGTGCCAGCATTTTACCGCTTGTAGGCTACAATGAGCAGTTCTTC. Residues: CASILPLVGYNEQFF.